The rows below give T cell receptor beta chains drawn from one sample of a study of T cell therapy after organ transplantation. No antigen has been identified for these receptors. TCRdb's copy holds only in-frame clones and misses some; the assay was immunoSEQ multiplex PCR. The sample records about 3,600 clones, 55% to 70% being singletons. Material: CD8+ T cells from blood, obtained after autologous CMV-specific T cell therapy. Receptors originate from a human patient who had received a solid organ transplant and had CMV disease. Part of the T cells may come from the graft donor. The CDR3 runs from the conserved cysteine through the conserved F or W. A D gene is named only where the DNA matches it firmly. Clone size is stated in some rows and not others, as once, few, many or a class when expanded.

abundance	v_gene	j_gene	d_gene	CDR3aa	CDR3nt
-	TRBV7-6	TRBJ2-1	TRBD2	CASSPPGTSGLNEQFF	TGTGCCAGCAGCCCCCCCGGGACTAGCGGCCTCAATGAGCAGTTCTTC
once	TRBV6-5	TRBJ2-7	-	CASSLLNSYEQYF	TGTGCCAGCAGTCTCCTTAACTCCTACGAGCAGTACTTC
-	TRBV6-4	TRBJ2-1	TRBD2	CASSVGTSANEQFF	TGTGCCAGCAGTGTGGGGACTAGCGCCAATGAGCAGTTCTTC
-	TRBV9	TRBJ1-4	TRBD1	CASSDRDSPEKLFF	TGTGCCAGCAGCGACCGGGACAGCCCTGAAAAACTGTTTTTT
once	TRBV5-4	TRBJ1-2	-	CASSLYYGYTF	TGTGCCAGCAGCTTATACTATGGCTACACCTTC
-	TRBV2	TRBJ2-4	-	CASRGVTVAKNIQYF	TGTGCCAGCAGGGGGGTAACGGTAGCCAAAAACATTCAGTACTTC
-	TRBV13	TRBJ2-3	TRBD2	CATGTSGKRSTDTQYF	TGTGCCACCGGGACTAGCGGTAAGCGGAGCACAGATACGCAGTATTTT
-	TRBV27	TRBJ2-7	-	CASSKPRTAAGGEQYF	TGTGCCAGCAGCAAACCACGTACCGCCGCGGGCGGAGAGCAGTACTTC
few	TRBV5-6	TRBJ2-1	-	CASSLDYNNEQFF	TGTGCCAGCAGCCTCGACTACAACAATGAGCAGTTCTTC
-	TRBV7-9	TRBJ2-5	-	CASSLAPSGETQYF	TGTGCCAGCAGCTTAGCGCCTAGTGGAGAGACCCAGTACTTC
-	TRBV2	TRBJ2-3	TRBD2	CASSEVETSYDTQYF	TGTGCCAGCAGTGAAGTCGAGACTAGCTACGATACGCAGTATTTT
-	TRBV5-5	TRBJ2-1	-	CASRLSSYNEQFF	TGTGCCAGCAGGCTGAGCTCCTACAATGAGCAGTTCTTC
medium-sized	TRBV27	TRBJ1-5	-	CASSLEQGNQPQHF	TGTGCCAGCAGTTTAGAGCAGGGGAATCAGCCCCAGCATTTT
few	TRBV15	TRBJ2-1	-	CATSRPDRSYNEQFF	TGTGCCACCAGCAGACCCGACAGGTCCTACAATGAGCAGTTCTTC
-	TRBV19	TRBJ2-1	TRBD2	CASSTGLAEYNEQFF	TGTGCCAGTAGTACCGGACTAGCGGAATACAATGAGCAGTTCTTC
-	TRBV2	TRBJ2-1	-	CASSDSGSYNEQFF	TGTGCCAGCAGTGATAGCGGCTCCTACAATGAGCAGTTCTTC
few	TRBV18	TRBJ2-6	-	CASSAIWTFTSRANVLTF	TGTGCCAGCTCAGCAATTTGGACATTTACAAGTCGGGCCAACGTCCTGACTTTC
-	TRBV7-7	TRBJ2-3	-	CASSLGTSTDTQYF	TGTGCCAGCAGCTTAGGCACTAGCACAGATACGCAGTATTTT
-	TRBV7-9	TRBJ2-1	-	CASSFLNYNEQFF	TGTGCCAGCAGCTTTCTCAACTACAATGAGCAGTTCTTC
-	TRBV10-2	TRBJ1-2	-	CASSEGDPSRDGYTF	TGTGCCAGCAGTGAGGGGGACCCCTCGCGGGATGGCTACACCTTC
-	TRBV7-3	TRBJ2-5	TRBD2	CASSTTGLAVQETQYF	TGTGCCAGCAGCACCACCGGACTAGCGGTTCAAGAGACCCAGTACTTC
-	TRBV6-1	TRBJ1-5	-	CASLRTGNQPQHF	TGTGCCAGTCTCCGTACGGGCAATCAGCCCCAGCATTTT
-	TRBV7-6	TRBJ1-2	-	CASSLGGASPYGYTF	TGTGCCAGCAGCTTAGGGGGGGCTTCCCCCTATGGCTACACCTTC
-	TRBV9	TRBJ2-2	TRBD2	CASSVGPAGDGGGTGELFF	TGTGCCAGCAGCGTAGGTCCAGCGGGCGATGGGGGGGGCACCGGGGAGCTGTTTTTT
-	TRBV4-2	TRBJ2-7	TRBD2	CASRSGGLAGGSYEQYF	TGTGCCAGCAGGTCCGGGGGGCTAGCGGGAGGGTCCTACGAGCAGTACTTC
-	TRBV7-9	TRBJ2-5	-	CASSDTNRGETQYF	TGTGCCAGCAGCGACACAAACCGAGGGGAGACCCAGTACTTC
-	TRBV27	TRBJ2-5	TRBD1	CASSSRQGPGGVAQYF	TGTGCCAGCAGTTCCCGACAGGGCCCTGGCGGCGTGGCCCAGTACTTC
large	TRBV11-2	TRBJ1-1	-	CASSLWSNTEAFF	TGTGCCAGCAGCTTATGGAGTAACACTGAAGCTTTCTTT